This T cell receptor beta chain emerged from a study of cytomegalovirus exposure and HLA in healthy donors. Primers: 60 Vbeta forward and 13 Jbeta reverse. TCRdb's copy holds only in-frame clones and misses some; the assay was immunoSEQ multiplex PCR. The top ten clones hold roughly 1.4% of a sample with approximately 210,000 clones, around 79% of them seen once. Worth noting for this clone: Its antigen is undetermined.

The study sampled nominally healthy donors, though unrecorded immune exposures were likely. Study-wide points: Other equally common chains were less clonally expanded than HLA-associated TCR beta chains, a later analysis showed. In a later analysis, across HLA loci, associated TCR counts were highest for DRB1, lowest for HLA-C.

Sample: PBMCs. The clonotype originates from a woman aged 45-65 years in good health and CMV-seronegative.

CDR3 sequence reads: CASSPSKESNQPQHF. The DNA of the CDR3 is TGTGCCAGCAGTCCAAGTAAGGAGTCCAATCAGCCCCAGCATTTT. The chain combines TRBV28 with TRBJ1-5; no reliable D call. Trimming stripped 5 bases from V and 3 bases from J, with 14 bases between. CDR3 length: 15 amino acids. Germline CDR1 reads MDHEN; CDR2 reads SYDVKM.